This TCR beta chain stems from a study of T cell responses to AZD1222 COVID-19 vaccine (dated by TCRdb to the early 2020s). About the investigation overall: TCR sequencing covered about 230 trial participants: some 210 given two doses of AZD1222 and about 26 given two doses of MenACWY control vaccine. Trial participants were enrolled into age subgroups of 18-55, 56-69 and 70-plus years, which contained about 150, 28 and 57 TCR-sequenced participants, respectively. Overall study outcomes, separate from this receptor: After two AZD1222 doses, both the breadth and the depth of spike-specific TCRs were significantly higher than at day 0 and than in MenACWY recipients. Reportedly, close to half of the unique spike-specific TCRs recognized epitopes lying outside the regions that are mutated in the B.1.351 and B.1.1.7 variants. Only five to seven AZD1222 recipients were SARS-CoV-2 seropositive at baseline, limiting conclusions about previously exposed vaccinees. Because no day 14 peak-response samples were available, the repertoires could be characterized only after the peak T cell response. CD4 TCRs associated with the vaccine covered the entire spike protein, and the dominant responses were in regions 160-218 and 743-854. In the small 56-69-year group, the increase in depth fell short of significance, most likely because of low power. Most participants were white British and females outnumbered males, and the authors suggested that clonal diversity may have been underestimated.

The time point label here, explained by the study, means: about 28 days (+/-7) after the second vaccine dose. AZD1222 recipients whose second dose came at about 4 weeks and those whose second dose came at about 12 weeks were combined into one group, since spike-specific TCR depth and breadth did not differ between the two schedules. Samples from vaccinated people were obtained from the UK trials COV001 and COV002, which included a single-blind randomized controlled phase 2/3 trial of AZD1222 (ChAdOx1 nCoV-19) in healthy adults. For TCRbeta chain sequencing, PBMC samples were collected from trial participants at day 0 and at day 28 after the second dose. Turning to this clone: Its cognate antigen has yet to be identified. No base quality information exists; no much larger clone differs at one position.

The junction carries 6 bases between V and J, which are trimmed by 4 bases and 1 base respectively. Looking up the germline V gene yields CDR1 SGHTA and CDR2 FQGNSA. The CDR3, from cysteine to phenylalanine, totals 13 residues. Only the CDR3 portion is preserved as DNA: 39 bases, with reading frame beginning at the first base. The CDR3 regions of human TCRbeta chains were analyzed by immunosequencing. In the paper's pipeline: Repertoire TCRs were checked for matches against a reference library of SARS-CoV-2-specific TCRs that had been generated using the MIRA antigen-specificity platform. Breadth was defined as the fraction of unique TCRs that were SARS-CoV-2-associated, and depth was defined as the fraction of total T cells that were SARS-CoV-2-associated. Using the MIRA data, each spike-specific TCR was mapped to the spike region that the TCR reacts to and placed in a CD4 or CD8 class. Log10-transformed breadth and depth values were compared by one-way ANOVA with Sidak's multiple comparisons tests. In its TCRdb copy, this immuneACCESS table keeps in-frame sequences only and misses some clones. Where compared with another copy, unresolved V genes explain less than half of these, and the others have no known cause. The D gene and trimming were derived from the DNA, and the V and J assignments and clone size from that table. The sample data list over 70,000 clones, and approximately 89% of these were observed just once. The top ten clonotypes cover over 7.5% of the sample.

This chain is built from TRBV7-2 and TRBJ2-3, with the D gene uncertain. The source of this sequence is an adult who received the AZD1222 COVID-19 vaccine. The material sequenced was peripheral blood, taken 28 days after the second AZD1222 dose. The CDR3 reads as follows: CASSYGRTDTQYF. The DNA sequence is as follows: TGTGCCAGCAGCTACGGACGCACAGATACGCAGTATTTT.